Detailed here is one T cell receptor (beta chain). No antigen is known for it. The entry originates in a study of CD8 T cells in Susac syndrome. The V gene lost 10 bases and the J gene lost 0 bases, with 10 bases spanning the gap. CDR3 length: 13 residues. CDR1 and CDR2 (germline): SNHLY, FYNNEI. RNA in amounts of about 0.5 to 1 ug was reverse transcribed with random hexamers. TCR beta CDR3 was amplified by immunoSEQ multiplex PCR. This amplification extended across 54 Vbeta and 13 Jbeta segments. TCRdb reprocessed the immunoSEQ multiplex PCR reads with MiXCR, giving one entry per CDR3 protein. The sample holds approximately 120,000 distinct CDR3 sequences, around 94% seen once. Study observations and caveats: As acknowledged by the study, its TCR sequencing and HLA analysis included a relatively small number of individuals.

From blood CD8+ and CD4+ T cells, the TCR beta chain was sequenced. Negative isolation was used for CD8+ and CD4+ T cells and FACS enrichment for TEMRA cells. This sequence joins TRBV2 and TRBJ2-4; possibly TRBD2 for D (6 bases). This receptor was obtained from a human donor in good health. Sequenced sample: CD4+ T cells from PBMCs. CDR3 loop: CATGDLAKNIQYF. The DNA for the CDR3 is TGTGCCACCGGGGACTTAGCCAAAAACATTCAGTACTTC.